This TCR beta chain is from a study of blood T cells in healthy people across ages. General observations from the study: Unsorted PBMCs prevented conclusive naive versus antigen-experienced comparison.

A second PCR of 7 to 11 cycles used a sample-barcoded 5' primer and a J-beta primer mix. TCRdb fed the 5' RACE reads into MiXCR, producing one record per CDR3 protein. The sample yields 780,000 or so distinct CDR3 sequences, 25% seen once. This clonotype was seen many times. Its specificity is not known. The CDR3 runs 13 residues. The V and J ends lost 5 bases and 8 bases respectively, with 13 bases between them. CDR1 and CDR2 (germline): LGHNA, YSLEER. These data were likewise used in another study, on T cells of mothers and their children. That study reports: When mothers and children were related, their normalized repertoire overlap, which was always slightly higher, did not differ significantly from that of unrelated pairs.

The clonotype was recovered from a boy aged 5-17 years in good health. The chain combines TRBV4-3 with TRBJ1-3; D perhaps matches TRBD1 (5 bases). Source material: blood. As DNA, the CDR3 is TGCGCCAGCAGCATGGGGAGGGGTGACACCATATATTTT. It is translated as CASSMGRGDTIYF.